This record covers a single TCR beta chain. Its binding antigen is unknown. Base qualities are not recorded, but no much larger clone differs from it by a single base. The data belong to a study of CD8+CD57+ T cells in acquired aplastic anemia (dated by TCRdb to the late 2010s). Regarding the complete study: DNA extracted from sorted CD4+ and CD8+ cells had a mean of around 3 ug, with a range of about 0.2 to 30 ug. Mean read counts for healthy donor samples were about 10 million for CD4+ cells and about 12 million for CD8+ cells. Overall results and qualifications from the work: Twenty-nine CD8+ CDR3 sequences were shared between patients and controls but appeared highly expressed in patients and within their immunodominant clones. Between patients and healthy controls, no significant difference in CD8+ Simpson's diversity was found (P=0.060).

Genomic DNA served as template for TCR beta VDJ combination and CDR3 sequence profiling. TCR repertoire sequencing was run on an Illumina HiSeq 2000. On the study's bioinformatics: TRBV/TRBJ rearrangement plots, CDR3 size and DJ length profiles, and Simpson's diversity index were used to evaluate the repertoires. The immunodominant clone was defined as the most abundant DNA sequence in deep sequencing data. CDR3 amino acid sequences were checked for sharing across subjects and were also compared against the VDJdb database and published repertoires. TCRdb reprocessed the public reads (quality trimming at Q25 with fastp, clone calling with MiXCR) and kept in-frame beta chains. Each CDR3 protein gets just one entry, which takes the most common genes and DNA from the rows behind it. The V and J calls follow TCRdb's processing rather than the paper's. Here the sample has 200,000 to 250,000 distinct CDR3 sequences; over 55% occur a single time. Of the sample, about 29% is held by the ten largest clones.

TCR repertoires of sorted CD4+ and CD8+ blood T cells from severe aplastic anemia patients and healthy subjects were deep-sequenced in the study. Ficoll-Paque density gradient centrifugation was used to isolate peripheral blood mononuclear cells. CD4+ and CD8+ T cells were sorted by FACS or magnetic beads before DNA extraction. The sample taken for sequencing was sorted CD4+, CD8+, or CD8+CD57+ T cells (not recorded which) from PBMCs. The TCR sequence derives from a human donor in good health.

The DNA sequence follows: TGTGCCAGCAGCCAAAGATTGCACAGGGAAAACCAAAACGAGCAGTACTTC. Translated, this is CASSQRLHRENQNEQYF. The receptor chain draws on TRBV3-2 and TRBJ2-7; the table names TRBD1, a call not compared with the DNA. TRBV3-2 is a documented pseudogene. From its cysteine to its phenylalanine, the CDR3 spans 17 amino acids. Of all the DNA, just the CDR3 is kept, 51 bases in frame from base 1.